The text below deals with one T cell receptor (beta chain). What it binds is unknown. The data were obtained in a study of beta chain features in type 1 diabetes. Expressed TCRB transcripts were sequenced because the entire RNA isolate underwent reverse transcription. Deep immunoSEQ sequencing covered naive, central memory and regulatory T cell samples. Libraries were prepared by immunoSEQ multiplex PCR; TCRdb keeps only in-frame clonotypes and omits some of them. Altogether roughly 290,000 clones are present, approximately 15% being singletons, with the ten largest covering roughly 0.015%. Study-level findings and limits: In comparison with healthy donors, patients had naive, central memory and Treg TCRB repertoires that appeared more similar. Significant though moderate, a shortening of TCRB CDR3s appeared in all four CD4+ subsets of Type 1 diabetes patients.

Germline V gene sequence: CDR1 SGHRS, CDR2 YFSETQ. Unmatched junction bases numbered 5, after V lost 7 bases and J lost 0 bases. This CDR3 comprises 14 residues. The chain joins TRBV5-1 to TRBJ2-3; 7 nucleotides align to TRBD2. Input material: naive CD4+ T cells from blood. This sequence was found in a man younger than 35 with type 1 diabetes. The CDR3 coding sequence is TGCGCCAGCCACGGGGAGGGTAGCACAGATACGCAGTATTTT. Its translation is CASHGEGSTDTQYF.